These 23 T cell receptor beta chains came from one sample sequenced in a study of T cells in tuberculosis. Sequenced by immunoSEQ multiplex PCR; TCRdb stores in-frame clones only, minus some. The sample carries about 41,000 clones, about 95% recorded once. The specimen was PBMCs. Receptor source: a donor aged 10-35 years with latent tuberculosis or without tuberculosis infection.

The V gene is TRBV5-1, the J gene TRBJ2-1; 11 bases are shared with TRBD2. There are 16 residues in the CDR3. Trimming took 0 bases from V and 4 from J; bases not matched to a gene: 3. Germline V gene data show CDR1 as SGHRS and CDR2 as YFSETQ. The CDR3 spells CASSLVASGGYNEQFF. CDR3 in DNA: TGCGCCAGCAGCTTGGTCGCTAGCGGGGGGTACAATGAGCAGTTCTTC.

This clone was found once. This CDR3 reads CASSPRGAYEQYF. For the CDR3, the DNA is TGTGCCAGCAGCCCCAGGGGGGCCTACGAGCAGTACTTC. The V call is TRBV7-2, the J call TRBJ2-7; maybe TRBD1 (7 bases). Trimming removed 5 bases at V and 2 bases at J, with 10 bases between. CDR1 and CDR2 from the germline V gene are SGHTA and FQGNSA. The CDR3 has 13 residues.

This rearrangement joins TRBV9 to TRBJ2-1; 11 positions match TRBD2. V dropped 2 bases and J dropped 0; count of bases not matched to a gene: 7. This CDR3 spans 18 amino acids. Germline CDR1 reads SGDLS; CDR2 reads YYNGEE. CDR3 coding DNA: TGTGCCAGCAGCGTTAGCGGGGGGGCCTCAATCTCCTACAATGAGCAGTTCTTC. The encoded protein is CASSVSGGASISYNEQFF.

The chain recombines TRBV6-1 with TRBJ1-5; 7 nucleotides align to TRBD1. CDR1 and CDR2 from the germline V gene are MNHNS and SASEGT. After removal of 1 base from V and 1 base from J, the junction contained 4 bases not matched to a gene. CDR3 length: 16 amino acids. The CDR3 is CASSEDRGGSNQPQHF. For the CDR3, the DNA is TGTGCCAGCAGTGAAGACAGGGGCGGGAGCAATCAGCCCCAGCATTTT.

V and J are TRBV6-1 and TRBJ1-4; 8 nucleotides align to TRBD1. The CDR3 loop spans 15 amino acids. Germline V gene data show CDR1 as MNHNS and CDR2 as SASEGT. After removal of 6 bases from V and 10 bases from J, the junction contained 13 bases not matched to a gene. The DNA of the CDR3 is TGTGCCAGCAGCGTGACAGGGGAAAGGGCTCGAAAACTGTTTTTT. It specifies CASSVTGERARKLFF.

The rearrangement joins TRBV4-1 to TRBJ1-5, with D unresolved. Per the germline V gene, CDR1 is MGHRA and CDR2 is YSYEKL. CDR3 length equals 17 residues. The germline V and J ends were trimmed by 2 bases and 6 bases, with 20 bases remaining between them. CDR3 in DNA: TGCGCCAGCAGCCAACTACCTCATGCGGTCCGGGGTCAGCCCCAGCATTTT. Translated, it gives CASSQLPHAVRGQPQHF.

V gene TRBV6-6 combines with J gene TRBJ1-4; TRBD1 matches 7 bases. The CDR3 covers 14 residues. Per the germline V gene, CDR1 is MNHNY and CDR2 is SVGAGI (reference sequence). V trimming: 1 base; J trimming: 5 bases; junction bases outside the gene matches: 1. DNA of the CDR3: TGTGCCAGCAGTTACTTGACAGGGAATGAAAAACTGTTTTTT. Its protein is CASSYLTGNEKLFF.

This clone was counted a single time. The rearrangement joins TRBV7-9 to TRBJ1-1; D may be TRBD1 (6 bases). The CDR3 spans 16 residues. With 1 base removed from V and 4 bases from J, the gap between germline ends came to 16 bases. Germline CDR1 is SEHNR and CDR2 is FQNEAQ (reference sequence). The CDR3 DNA is TGTGCCAGCAGCTTAGAAGGGGTCAGGGGCGGCACTGAAGCTTTCTTT. It encodes CASSLEGVRGGTEAFF.

The rearrangement joins TRBV18 to TRBJ2-2, with D perhaps matching TRBD1 (6 bases). V dropped 3 bases and J dropped 2 bases, with 16 bases sitting between them. CDR3 length: 17 amino acids. Germline V gives CDR1 KGHSH, CDR2 LQKENI. The CDR3 DNA is TGTGCCAGCTCACCCGGCCCACAGGGAAGTAACACCGGGGAGCTGTTTTTT. Protein product: CASSPGPQGSNTGELFF. Drawing the rest from reference TRBV18 and TRBJ2-2, the complete variable domain is NAGVMQNPRHLVRRRGQEARLRCSPMKGHSHVYWYRQLPEEGLKFMVYLQKENIIDESGMPKERFSAEFPKEGPSILRIQQVVRGDSAAYFCASSPGPQGSNTGELFFGEGSRLTVL.

This chain links TRBV29-1 with TRBJ2-1, with 8 bases matching TRBD1. Germline V lookup: CDR1 SQVTM, CDR2 ANQGSEA. V dropped 4 bases and J dropped 16; count of bases not matched to a gene: 9. This CDR3 is built from 11 residues. CDR3 DNA sequence: TGCAGCGTTGCCCTAGGACAGGGCGTTTTCTTC. This encodes CSVALGQGVFF.

This chain connects TRBV9 to TRBJ2-2; 8 positions agree with TRBD2. Germline V gene sequence: CDR1 SGDLS, CDR2 YYNGEE. J was trimmed by 7 bases and V by 3 bases; bases with no gene match: 20. The CDR3 contains 19 residues. The CDR3 loop is CASSASPIAGTSFVGELFF. For the CDR3, the DNA is TGTGCCAGCAGCGCCAGCCCGATAGCAGGGACTAGTTTTGTCGGGGAGCTGTTTTTT.

The chain combines TRBV2 with TRBJ2-7; TRBD2 might be the D (6 bases). Per the germline V gene, CDR1 is SNHLY and CDR2 is FYNNEI. The CDR3 is 14 amino acids. The V end lost 11 bases, the J end lost 3 bases, and 20 bases lay between the germline ends. In nucleotides, the CDR3 is TGTGCCGGAAGGGAGGTGGACGCATTCTACGAGCAGTACTTC. As protein: CAGREVDAFYEQYF.

The chain combines TRBV19 with TRBJ1-1; 9 bases are a match to TRBD1. Trimming took 1 base from V and 0 from J; bases not matched to a gene: 3. Germline V gene lookup returns CDR1 LNHDA and CDR2 SQIVND (reference sequence). The CDR3 is 16 amino acids. Here the CDR3 reads CASSIGTGAMNTEAFF. The DNA of the CDR3 is TGTGCCAGTAGTATAGGGACAGGGGCGATGAACACTGAAGCTTTCTTT.

The V and J genes are TRBV7-9 and TRBJ2-7, with D maybe TRBD1 (6 bases). Per the germline V gene, CDR1 is SEHNR and CDR2 is FQNEAQ (reference sequence). The V end was cut by 4 bases, the J end by 4 bases, with 17 bases between. The CDR3 spans 15 residues. The DNA of the CDR3 is TGTGCCAGCAGCTCGACGTTGCCAGGGGTGTACGAGCAGTACTTC. Translated, it gives CASSSTLPGVYEQYF.

The V gene is TRBV6-6, the J gene TRBJ1-6; D call uncertain. Germline-derived CDR1 and CDR2 are MNHNY and SVGAGI (reference sequence). Deletions cut 0 bases from V and 4 bases from J, with 10 bases between. The CDR3 sequence is 16 residues long. CDR3 sequence (DNA): TGTGCCAGCAGTTACTCGGGAGGGCGATATAATTCACCCCTCCACTTT. Encoded protein: CASSYSGGRYNSPLHF.

The V gene is TRBV30, the J gene TRBJ2-3; D might be TRBD1 (6 bases). Trimming took off 4 bases at V and 4 bases at J, with 21 bases between the two ends. CDR3 length: 16 residues. Germline V gene lookup returns CDR1 GTSNPN and CDR2 SVGIG (reference sequence). The CDR3 sequence: CAWNSVWWPGADTQYF. CDR3 DNA: TGTGCCTGGAACTCTGTATGGTGGCCAGGGGCAGATACGCAGTATTTT.

The chain couples TRBV18 to TRBJ1-1; 9 nucleotides align to TRBD1. The V gene end was trimmed by 3 bases and the J gene end by 8 bases; junction bases not matched to a gene: 7. In germline, CDR1 is KGHSH, CDR2 LQKENI. CDR3 length: 14 residues. CDR3 DNA sequence: TGTGCCAGCTCACCCGGGACAGGGACCGCGGAAGCTTTCTTT. Its protein is CASSPGTGTAEAFF.

This chain connects TRBV28 to TRBJ1-6; 7 nucleotides agree with TRBD1. V shed 5 bases, J shed 9 bases, and the junction held 4 bases outside the gene matches. This CDR3 comprises 13 residues. Germline CDR1 is MDHEN and CDR2 is SYDVKM. This CDR3 reads CASSLTGSSPLHF. The CDR3 region has the DNA TGTGCCAGCAGTCTGACAGGGAGTTCACCCCTCCACTTT.

The gene calls are TRBV5-6 and TRBJ1-1; D ambiguous. V was cut by 6 bases and J by 0 bases, with 21 bases left in between. Germline V gene lookup returns CDR1 SGHDT and CDR2 YYEEEE. This CDR3 has 17 amino acids. The CDR3 sequence: CASTTIGGGGMNTEAFF. In DNA form, the CDR3 reads TGTGCCAGCACCACGATAGGAGGAGGTGGCATGAACACTGAAGCTTTCTTT.

The chain has TRBV19 and TRBJ2-6; 7 bases line up with TRBD2. Per the germline V gene, CDR1 is LNHDA and CDR2 is SQIVND (reference sequence). Unmatched junction bases numbered 9, after V lost 4 bases and J lost 0 bases. This CDR3 contains 18 residues. The CDR3: CASSTRGVRLSGANVLTF. The CDR3, as DNA: TGTGCCAGTAGTACTCGGGGGGTCCGTCTCTCTGGGGCCAACGTCCTGACTTTC. The entire variable domain, with the rest obtained from reference TRBV19 and TRBJ2-6, is as follows: DGGITQSPKYLFRKEGQNVTLSCEQNLNHDAMYWYRQDPGQGLRLIYYSQIVNDFQKGDIAEGYSVSREKKESFPLTVTSAQKNPTAFYLCASSTRGVRLSGANVLTFGAGSRLTVL.

The chain is built from TRBV10-3 and TRBJ2-7; TRBD2 matches 10 bases. Unmatched junction bases numbered 9, after V lost 10 bases and J lost 3 bases. Germline V CDR1 and CDR2: ENHRY, SYGVKD. CDR3 length equals 14 residues. CDR3 in amino acids: CATTSSGGLYEQYF. CDR3 coding DNA: TGTGCCACAACATCTAGCGGGGGTCTCTACGAGCAGTACTTC.

This clone was observed once. V usage is TRBV5-1 and J usage is TRBJ2-7; D call uncertain. The CDR3 is 11 amino acids. Trimming pared 2 bases from V and 3 bases from J, leaving 3 bases between. CDR1 is SGHRS and CDR2 is YFSETQ in the germline V gene. The CDR3 sequence is CASSFLYEQYF. For the CDR3, the DNA is TGCGCCAGCAGCTTCCTCTACGAGCAGTACTTC.

This chain uses TRBV9 with TRBJ2-3, with TRBD1 as a possible D gene (7 bases). Trimming took 0 bases from V and 3 from J, leaving 14 bases between them. The CDR3 spans 16 residues. Germline V gene lookup returns CDR1 SGDLS and CDR2 YYNGEE. This CDR3 is CASSVGGTASTDTQYF. The CDR3, as DNA: TGTGCCAGCAGCGTAGGCGGGACAGCCTCAACAGATACGCAGTATTTT.